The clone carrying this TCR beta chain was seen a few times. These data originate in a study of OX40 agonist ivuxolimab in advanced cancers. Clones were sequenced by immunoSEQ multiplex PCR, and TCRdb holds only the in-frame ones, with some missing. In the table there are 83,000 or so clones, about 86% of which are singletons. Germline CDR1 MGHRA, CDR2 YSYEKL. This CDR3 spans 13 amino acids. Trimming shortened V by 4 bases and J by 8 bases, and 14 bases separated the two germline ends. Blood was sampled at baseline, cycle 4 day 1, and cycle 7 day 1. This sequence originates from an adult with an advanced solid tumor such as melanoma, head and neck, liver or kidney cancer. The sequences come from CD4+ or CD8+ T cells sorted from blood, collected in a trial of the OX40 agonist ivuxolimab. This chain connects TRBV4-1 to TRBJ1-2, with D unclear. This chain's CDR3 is CASSLNRARGYTF. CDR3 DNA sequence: TGCGCCAGCAGCCTCAACAGAGCGAGAGGCTACACCTTC.